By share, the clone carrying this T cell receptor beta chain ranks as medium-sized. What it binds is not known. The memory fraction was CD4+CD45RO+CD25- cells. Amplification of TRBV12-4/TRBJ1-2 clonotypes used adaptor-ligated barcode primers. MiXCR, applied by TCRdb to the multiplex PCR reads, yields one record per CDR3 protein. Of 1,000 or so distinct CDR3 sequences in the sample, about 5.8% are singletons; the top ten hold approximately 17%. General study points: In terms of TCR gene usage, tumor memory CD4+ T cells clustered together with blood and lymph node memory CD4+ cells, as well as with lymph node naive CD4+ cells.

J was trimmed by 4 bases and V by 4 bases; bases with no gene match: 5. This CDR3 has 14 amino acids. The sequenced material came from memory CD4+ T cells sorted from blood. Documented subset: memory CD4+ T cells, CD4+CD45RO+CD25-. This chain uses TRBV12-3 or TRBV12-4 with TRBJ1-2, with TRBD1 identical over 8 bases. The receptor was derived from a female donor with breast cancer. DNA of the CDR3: TGTGCCAGCAGTTACGACAGGGGTAGCTATGGCTACACCTTC. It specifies CASSYDRGSYGYTF.